The 17 T cell receptor beta chains listed next were all sequenced from one sample in a study of molecular identifiers for immune sequencing clone quantification. From the PCR reads, TCRdb called clonotypes with MiXCR, one entry per CDR3 protein. The table lists about 320,000 distinct CDR3 sequences, about a fifth of them singletons. Sequencing was done on a sample of naive CD8+ T cells from blood, with Jurkat cell RNA spiked in. Noted subset: FACS-sorted CD8+CD4-CCR7+CD45RA+ naive T cells. The receptors stem from a human donor in good health. Some libraries in this study had Jurkat cell RNA spiked in.

The table lists this clonotype with many counts. The rearrangement links TRBV6-6 to TRBJ2-7, with a possible D match to TRBD1 (5 bases). Germline V gene data show CDR1 as MNHNY and CDR2 as SVGAGI (reference sequence). Trimming took off 0 bases at V and 3 bases at J, with 18 bases between the two ends. This CDR3 region has 17 residues. CDR3 amino acids: CASSYSFLGDSNYEQYF. In DNA form, the CDR3 reads TGTGCCAGCAGTTACTCGTTCCTAGGGGATTCTAACTACGAGCAGTACTTC.

As regards this clonotype: Given a much more abundant clone one base away, this may be a read error. It is likely a read error, because the conserved phenylalanine at the end of the CDR3 is missing. The rearrangement uses TRBV7-9 and TRBJ2-5, with a tentative D call TRBD1 (6 bases). V lost 6 bases to trimming and J lost 5 bases, with 13 bases between them. The CDR3 runs to 13 residues. The germline V gene encodes CDR1 SEHNR and CDR2 FQNEAQ (reference sequence). The CDR3 protein is CASSHRARETQYL. DNA of the CDR3: TGTGCCAGCAGTCACAGGGCACGCGAGACCCAGTACCTC.

This clonotype was counted a few times. V and J are TRBV1 and TRBJ2-1; TRBD2 reflects the table's D call only, with no check against the DNA. TRBV1 is a pseudogene. The CDR3 length is 18 residues. Here the CDR3 reads CTSSQDLGRLAGYNEQFF. The DNA for the CDR3 is TGCACCAGCAGCCAAGATCTGGGTCGACTAGCGGGGTACAATGAGCAGTTCTTC.

The chain couples TRBV3-1 to TRBJ2-1, with TRBD2 identical over 9 bases. Germline V gene data show CDR1 as LGHDT and CDR2 as YNNKEL (reference sequence). CDR3 length: 15 amino acids. V was clipped by 1 base and J by 5 bases; unmatched bases: 3. The CDR3 coding sequence is TGTGCCAGCAGCCAAGTTCTAGCGGGACACAATGAGCAGTTCTTC. This sequence encodes CASSQVLAGHNEQFF.

A word on this clonotype: It may be a read error: a sequence one base away is much more abundant. The chain uses TRBV28 and TRBJ2-7; D is uncertain. The CDR3 length is 14 residues. Germline lookup yields CDR1 MDHEN and CDR2 SYDVKM. Between the trimmed V and J ends, which lost 4 bases and 9 bases, there was a span of 19 bases. The CDR3 coding sequence is TGTGCCAGCAGTTCCCCCCTTAGTACTGGCGGGCAGTACTTC. This codes for CASSSPLSTGGQYF.

This sequence joins TRBV13 and TRBJ2-3; 9 bases are a match to TRBD2. J lost 0 bases, V lost 1 base, and 5 bases had no gene match. Looked up from germline, CDR1 is PRHDT and CDR2 is FYEKMQ (reference sequence). The CDR3 loop spans 17 amino acids. DNA for the CDR3: TGTGCCAGCAGCTTAGTGACTAGCGGAGCTAGCACAGATACGCAGTATTTT. Protein product: CASSLVTSGASTDTQYF. Variable domain in full (rest from reference TRBV13 and TRBJ2-3): AAGVIQSPRHLIKEKRETATLKCYPIPRHDTVYWYQQGPGQDPQFLISFYEKMQSDKGSIPDRFSAQQFSDYHSELNMSSLELGDSALYFCASSLVTSGASTDTQYFGPGTRLTVL.

This clonotype was detected many times. The chain joins TRBV27 to TRBJ1-5; D gene unclear. V lost 3 bases to trimming and J lost 5 bases, with 8 bases between them. The germline gives CDR1 MNHEY, CDR2 SMNVEV (reference sequence). This CDR3 has 13 residues. CDR3 DNA sequence: TGTGCCAGCAGTTTTGGGTGGGATCAGCCCCAGCATTTT. Protein: CASSFGWDQPQHF.

The sample holds many counts of this clonotype. V is TRBV30 and J is TRBJ2-7, with D unresolved. CDR1 and CDR2 from the germline V gene are GTSNPN and SVGIG (reference sequence). V lost 2 bases and J lost 4, with 12 bases in between. CDR3 length: 13 residues. The CDR3 DNA sequence: TGTGCCTGGAGTTCGTCTTCCGCGTACGAGCAGTACTTC. Amino acids: CAWSSSSAYEQYF.

This clonotype was observed once. The V call is TRBV25-1, the J call TRBJ2-3; D remains unclear. Germline V gives CDR1 MGHDK, CDR2 SYGVNS. The CDR3 covers 14 residues. V lost 3 bases, J lost 2 bases, and 9 bases lay in between. The CDR3: CASSENRYTDTQYF. The CDR3 DNA follows: TGTGCCAGCAGTGAGAACAGATACACAGATACGCAGTATTTT.

This clonotype was found many times. This chain connects TRBV20-1 to TRBJ1-1; possibly TRBD1 for D (5 bases). Germline CDR1 DFQATT, CDR2 SNEGSKA (reference sequence). Deletions cut 2 bases from V and 4 bases from J, with 17 bases between. This CDR3 is built from 15 residues. The CDR3: CSARSSQEVTTEAFF. Written as DNA, the CDR3 is TGCAGTGCTAGATCCTCACAGGAGGTGACCACTGAAGCTTTCTTT.

This clonotype was seen at least ten times. The rearrangement joins TRBV25-1 to TRBJ2-7; 9 bases match TRBD1. Germline CDR1 MGHDK, CDR2 SYGVNS. The junction had 2 bases not matched to a gene; V was cut back by 7 bases and J by 4 bases. The CDR3 has 12 residues. CDR3 protein: CASKQGAYEQYF. CDR3 nucleotides: TGTGCCAGCAAACAGGGGGCGTACGAGCAGTACTTC.

This clonotype was counted at least ten times. The chain is built from TRBV29-1 and TRBJ2-3; TRBD2 is a possible D gene (6 bases). Germline values: CDR1 SQVTM, CDR2 ANQGSEA. V was trimmed by 1 base and J by 2 bases, leaving 16 bases between them. The CDR3 sequence is 16 residues long. CDR3 coding DNA: TGCAGCGTTGAAGGCTTGGCGGGAACCCCCACAGATACGCAGTATTTT. Translated: CSVEGLAGTPTDTQYF.

This clonotype was recorded many times. This rearrangement joins TRBV28 to TRBJ2-3, with D hard to call. V was clipped by 3 bases and J by 6 bases, with 7 bases between them. Germline V gene data show CDR1 as MDHEN and CDR2 as SYDVKM. This CDR3 has 12 amino acids. The CDR3 DNA reads as TGTGCCAGCAGTTTTCAGGCGGATACGCAGTATTTT. Translated: CASSFQADTQYF.

This clonotype has at least ten counts. The chain uses TRBV5-4 and TRBJ2-3; D is possibly TRBD1 or TRBD2 (5 bases each). V lost 10 bases, J lost 0 bases, and 15 bases lay in between. The CDR3 spans 14 residues. CDR1 and CDR2 (germline): SGHNT, YYREEE (reference sequence). The CDR3 DNA reads as TGTGCCTCTGCCCGGGGCTCCAGCACAGATACGCAGTATTTT. Translated, it gives CASARGSSTDTQYF.

This clonotype was observed many times. The rearrangement joins TRBV25-1 to TRBJ2-3; TRBD1 matches at 10 bases. Germline assignment: CDR1 MGHDK and CDR2 SYGVNS. The V segment lost 7 bases and the J segment 5 bases; nucleotides outside the gene matches: 9. This CDR3 has 15 amino acids. CDR3 amino acids: CASTRGQGERDTQYF. The DNA of the CDR3 is TGTGCCAGCACTCGAGGACAGGGGGAGAGAGATACGCAGTATTTT.

This clonotype appeared many times. The rearrangement links TRBV7-2 to TRBJ1-1; D gene ambiguous. CDR1 is SGHTA, CDR2 FQGNSA, per germline. The CDR3 extends over 15 amino acids. V was trimmed by 1 base and J by 3 bases, leaving 12 bases between them. The CDR3 region is CASSLGTNTDTEAFF. Written as DNA, the CDR3 is TGTGCCAGCAGCTTAGGTACTAACACTGACACTGAAGCTTTCTTT.

In its sample, this clonotype was seen many times. V gene TRBV12-3 or TRBV12-4 combines with J gene TRBJ2-6; 8 nucleotides match TRBD1. J gave up 1 base and V 5 bases, and 10 bases lay outside the gene matches. This CDR3 is 18 amino acids long. This CDR3 is CASSLARTGTSGANVLTF. CDR3 nucleotide sequence: TGTGCCAGCAGTCTCGCCAGGACAGGGACATCTGGGGCCAACGTCCTGACTTTC.